This T cell receptor beta chain was sequenced in a study of T cells in Graves' hyperthyroidism and ophthalmopathy. Germline-derived CDR1 and CDR2 are SGHRS and YFSETQ. CDR3 size: 15 residues. This clonotype occurred a few times. At one boundary the junction diverges from the germline segment, which might be a read error. Researchers amplified the TCR beta CDR3 regions from RNA transcripts. Primed by the HTBI set, a first-round RT-PCR was run on the TCR CDR3. A single record per CDR3 protein comes from TCRdb applying MiXCR to the multiplex PCR reads. The sample comprises approximately 700,000 distinct CDR3 sequences, roughly 45% of which are singletons, and under 8.5% rests with the top ten.

The chain links TRBV5-1 to TRBJ2-2; 9 bases line up with TRBD1. The origin of this receptor is an adult man with Graves' disease, either hyperthyroidism or ophthalmopathy (not recorded which). Sequencing used peripheral blood or thyroid tissue (not recorded which). The CDR3: CASSLGDRDTGELFF. In DNA form, the CDR3 reads TGTGCCAGCAGCTTAGGGGACAGGGACACCGGGGAGCTGTTTTTT.